A single T cell receptor beta chain is shown here with its context. The sample belongs to a study of cytomegalovirus exposure and HLA in healthy donors. Only in-frame clones appear in the TCRdb table, and some are missing; sequencing was by immunoSEQ multiplex PCR. There are about 250,000 clones in the sample; about 90% occur only once, and more than 10% lies in the top ten. V lost 4 bases and J lost 6; bases outside the gene matches: 4. Germline V gene sequence: CDR1 SGHRS, CDR2 YFSETQ. The CDR3 covers 13 residues. The TCR originated in a man aged 18 to 29 in good health and CMV-seropositive. The sample consisted of PBMCs. The chain joins TRBV5-1 to TRBJ1-2, with 9 bases matching TRBD1. The CDR3 spells CASSGGQGDGYTF. CDR3 bases: TGCGCCAGCAGCGGGGGACAGGGAGATGGCTACACCTTC.